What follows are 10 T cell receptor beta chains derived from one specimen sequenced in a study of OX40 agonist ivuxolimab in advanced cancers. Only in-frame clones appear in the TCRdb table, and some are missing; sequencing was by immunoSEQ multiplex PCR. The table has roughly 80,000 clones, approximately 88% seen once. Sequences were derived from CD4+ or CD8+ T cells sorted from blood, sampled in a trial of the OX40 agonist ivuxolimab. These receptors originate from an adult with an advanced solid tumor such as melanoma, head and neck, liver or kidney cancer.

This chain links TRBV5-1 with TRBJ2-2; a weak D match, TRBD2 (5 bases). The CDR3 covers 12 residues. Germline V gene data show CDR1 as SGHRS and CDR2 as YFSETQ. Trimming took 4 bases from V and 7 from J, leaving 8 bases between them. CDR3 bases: TGCGCCAGCAGCATACGGGGCGGGGAGCTGTTTTTT. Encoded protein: CASSIRGGELFF.

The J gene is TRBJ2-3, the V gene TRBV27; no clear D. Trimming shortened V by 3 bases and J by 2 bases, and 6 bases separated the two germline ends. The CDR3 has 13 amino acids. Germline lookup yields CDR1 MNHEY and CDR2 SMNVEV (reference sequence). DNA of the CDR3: TGTGCCAGCAGTTTCACCCTCACAGATACGCAGTATTTT. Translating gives CASSFTLTDTQYF.

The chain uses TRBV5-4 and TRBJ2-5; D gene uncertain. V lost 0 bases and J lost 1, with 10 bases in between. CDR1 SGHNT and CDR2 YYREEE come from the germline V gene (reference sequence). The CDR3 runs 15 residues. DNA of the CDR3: TGTGCCAGCAGCTTGGCATGGCGTAGCCAAGAGACCCAGTACTTC. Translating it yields CASSLAWRSQETQYF.

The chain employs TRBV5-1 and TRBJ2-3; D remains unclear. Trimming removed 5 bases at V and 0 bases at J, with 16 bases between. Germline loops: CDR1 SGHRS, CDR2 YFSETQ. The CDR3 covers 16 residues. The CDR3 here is CASSSSSADSTDTQYF. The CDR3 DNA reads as TGCGCCAGCAGTTCCTCGAGCGCCGACAGCACAGATACGCAGTATTTT. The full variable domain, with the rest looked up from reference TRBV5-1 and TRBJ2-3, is KAGVTQTPRYLIKTRGQQVTLSCSPISGHRSVSWYQQTPGQGLQFLFEYFSETQRNKGNFPGRFSGRQFSNSRSEMNVSTLELGDSALYLCASSSSSADSTDTQYFGPGTRLTVL.

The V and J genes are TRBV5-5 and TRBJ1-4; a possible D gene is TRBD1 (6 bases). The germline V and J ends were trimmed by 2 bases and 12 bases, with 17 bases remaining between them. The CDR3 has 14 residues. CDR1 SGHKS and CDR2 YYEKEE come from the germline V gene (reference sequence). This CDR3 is CASSLQGSGIELFF. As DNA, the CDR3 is TGTGCCAGCAGCTTACAGGGATCAGGAATAGAACTGTTTTTT.

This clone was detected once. The CDR3 DNA is TGTGCCAGTAGTATATGGTCAGGGAATCCAGCTAACTATGGCTACACCTTC. Encoded protein: CASSIWSGNPANYGYTF. This rearrangement joins TRBV19 to TRBJ1-2; weak D call: TRBD1 (5 bases). The germline CDR1 and CDR2 sequences are LNHDA and SQIVND (reference sequence). This CDR3 spans 17 amino acids. Trimming pared 2 bases from V and 0 bases from J, leaving 16 bases between.

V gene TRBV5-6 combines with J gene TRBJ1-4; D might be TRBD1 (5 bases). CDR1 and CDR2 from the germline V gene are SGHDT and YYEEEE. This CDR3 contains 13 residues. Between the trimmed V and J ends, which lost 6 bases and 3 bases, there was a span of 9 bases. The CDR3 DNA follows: TGTGCCAGCAAACAGGCACCTAATGAAAAACTGTTTTTT. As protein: CASKQAPNEKLFF.

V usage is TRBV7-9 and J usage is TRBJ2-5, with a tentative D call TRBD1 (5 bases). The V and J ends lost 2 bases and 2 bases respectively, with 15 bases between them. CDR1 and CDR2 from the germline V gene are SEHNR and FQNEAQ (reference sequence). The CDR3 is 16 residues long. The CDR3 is CASSLMGRAVQETQYF. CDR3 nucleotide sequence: TGTGCCAGCAGCTTAATGGGCAGGGCGGTACAAGAGACCCAGTACTTC. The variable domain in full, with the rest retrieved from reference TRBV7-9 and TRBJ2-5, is DTGVSQNPRHKITKRGQNVTFRCDPISEHNRLYWYRQTLGQGPEFLTYFQNEAQLEKSRLLSDRFSAERPKGSFSTLEIQRTEQGDSAMYLCASSLMGRAVQETQYFGPGTRLLVL.

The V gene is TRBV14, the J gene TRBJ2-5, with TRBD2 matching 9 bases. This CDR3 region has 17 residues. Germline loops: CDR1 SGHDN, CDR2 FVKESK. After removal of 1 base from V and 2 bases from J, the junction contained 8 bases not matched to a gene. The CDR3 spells CASSQARAGGRQETQYF. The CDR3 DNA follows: TGTGCCAGCAGCCAAGCCCGGGCGGGGGGGCGGCAAGAGACCCAGTACTTC.

CDR3 sequence: CASSLAGTVPFATNEKLFF. DNA for the CDR3: TGTGCCAGCAGCTTAGCCGGGACGGTCCCCTTTGCAACTAATGAAAAACTGTTTTTT. V is TRBV5-6 and J is TRBJ1-4; weak D call: TRBD1 (5 bases). CDR1 and CDR2 from the germline V gene are SGHDT and YYEEEE. CDR3 length: 19 amino acids. V lost 2 bases, J lost 0 bases, and 20 bases lay in between.